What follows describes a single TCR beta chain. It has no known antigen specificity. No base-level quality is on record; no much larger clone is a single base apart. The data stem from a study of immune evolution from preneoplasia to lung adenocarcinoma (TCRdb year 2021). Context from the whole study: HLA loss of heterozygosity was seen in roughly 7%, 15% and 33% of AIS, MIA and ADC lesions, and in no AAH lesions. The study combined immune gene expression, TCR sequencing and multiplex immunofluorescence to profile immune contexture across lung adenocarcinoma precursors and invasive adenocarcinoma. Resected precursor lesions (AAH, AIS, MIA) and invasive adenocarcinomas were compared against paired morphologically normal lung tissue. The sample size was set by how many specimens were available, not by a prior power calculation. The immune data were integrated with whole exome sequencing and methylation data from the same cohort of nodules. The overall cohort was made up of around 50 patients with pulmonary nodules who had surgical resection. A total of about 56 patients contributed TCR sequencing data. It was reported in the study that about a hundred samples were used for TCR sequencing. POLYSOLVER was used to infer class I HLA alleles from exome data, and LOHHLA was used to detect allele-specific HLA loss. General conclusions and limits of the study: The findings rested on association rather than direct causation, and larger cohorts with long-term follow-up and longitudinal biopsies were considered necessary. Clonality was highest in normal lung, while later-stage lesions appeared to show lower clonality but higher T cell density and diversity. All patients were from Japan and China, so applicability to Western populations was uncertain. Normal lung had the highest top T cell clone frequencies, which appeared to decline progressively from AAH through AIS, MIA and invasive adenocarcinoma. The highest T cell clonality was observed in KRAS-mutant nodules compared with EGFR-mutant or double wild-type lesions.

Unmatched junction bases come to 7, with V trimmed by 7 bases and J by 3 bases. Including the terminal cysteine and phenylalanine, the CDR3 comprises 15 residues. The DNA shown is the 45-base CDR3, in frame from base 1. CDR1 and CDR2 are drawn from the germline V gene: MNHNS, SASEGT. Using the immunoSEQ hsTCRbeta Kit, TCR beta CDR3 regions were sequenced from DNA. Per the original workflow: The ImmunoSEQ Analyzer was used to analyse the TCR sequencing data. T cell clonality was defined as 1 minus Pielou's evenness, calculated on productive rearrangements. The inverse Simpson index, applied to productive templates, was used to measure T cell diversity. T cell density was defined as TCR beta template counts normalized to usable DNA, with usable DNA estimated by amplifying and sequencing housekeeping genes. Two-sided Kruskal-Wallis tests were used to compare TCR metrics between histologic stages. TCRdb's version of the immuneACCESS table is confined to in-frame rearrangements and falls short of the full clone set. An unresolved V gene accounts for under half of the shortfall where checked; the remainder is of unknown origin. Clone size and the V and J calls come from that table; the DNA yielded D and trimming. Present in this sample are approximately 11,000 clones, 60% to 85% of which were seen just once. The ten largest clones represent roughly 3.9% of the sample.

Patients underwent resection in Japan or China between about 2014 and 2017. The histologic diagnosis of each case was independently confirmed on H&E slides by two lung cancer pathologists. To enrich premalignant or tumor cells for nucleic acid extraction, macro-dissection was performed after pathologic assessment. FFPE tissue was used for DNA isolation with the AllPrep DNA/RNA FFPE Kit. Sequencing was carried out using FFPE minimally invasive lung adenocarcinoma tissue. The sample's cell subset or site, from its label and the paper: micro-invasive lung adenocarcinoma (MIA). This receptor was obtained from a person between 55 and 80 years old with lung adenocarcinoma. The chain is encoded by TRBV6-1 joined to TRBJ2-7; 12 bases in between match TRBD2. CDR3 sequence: CASTTLAGGNYEQYF. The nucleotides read TGTGCCAGCACCACCCTAGCGGGAGGGAACTACGAGCAGTACTTC.